This entry describes one TCR beta chain. Sequencing was performed with immunoSEQ multiplex PCR; in TCRdb, only in-frame clones are kept and a portion is missing. Of about 120,000 clones in the sample, more than 70% were seen once. The sample is drawn from a study of PD-L1 blockade in urothelial cancer. Study in general: Male patients with bladder-origin urothelial cancer numbered about nine tenths of the roughly 29.

From germline, CDR1 is SGDLS and CDR2 YYNGEE. V lost 7 bases and J lost 8; bases outside the gene matches: 13. The CDR3 covers 16 residues. Time point denoted: peripheral blood 6 weeks after treatment start. Locally advanced or metastatic urothelial carcinoma was diagnosed in the patients. The sequencing used PBMCs, collected around atezolizumab (anti-PD-L1) treatment. This TCR derives from a middle-aged man with urothelial cancer. V gene TRBV9 combines with J gene TRBJ2-1; 12 bases agree with TRBD2. This CDR3 is CASSVRASGRADEQFF. CDR3 sequence (DNA): TGTGCCAGCTCCGTCAGGGCTAGCGGGAGGGCTGATGAGCAGTTCTTC.